This T cell receptor beta chain emerged from a study of T cells in women clearing cervical HPV infection. At the level of the study: Blood came at first lesion visit for cases, post-clearance for controls.

Study-level results: T-cell numbers per sample were unknown and may explain richness differences.

A word on this clone: Its antigen is not identified. The observed sequence ends 3 residues before the CDR3 terminus, with the missing tail filled in from the germline J gene.

Assay: immunoSEQ multiplex PCR; the TCRdb copy retains only in-frame clones and omits some. The sample table includes fewer than 30,000 clones. The CDR3 has 15 residues. Germline loops: CDR1 SGHRS, CDR2 YFSETQ. The chain carries TRBV5-1 and TRBJ2-3; 9 bases fit TRBD2. This TCR was sampled from a woman between 18 and 69 years old with a cervical HPV16 infection that either progressed to CIN3+ or cleared (not recorded which). Input material: blood buffy coat. CDR3 residues: CASSLGLAEKETQYF. CDR3 bases read: TGCGCCAGCAGCTTGGGACTAGCGGAAAAAGAGACG. Supplemented by reference TRBV5-1 and TRBJ2-3, the full variable domain reads KAGVTQTPRYLIKTRGQQVTLSCSPISGHRSVSWYQQTPGQGLQFLFEYFSETQRNKGNFPGRFSGRQFSNSRSEMNVSTLELGDSALYLCASSLGLAEKETQYFGPGTRLTVL.